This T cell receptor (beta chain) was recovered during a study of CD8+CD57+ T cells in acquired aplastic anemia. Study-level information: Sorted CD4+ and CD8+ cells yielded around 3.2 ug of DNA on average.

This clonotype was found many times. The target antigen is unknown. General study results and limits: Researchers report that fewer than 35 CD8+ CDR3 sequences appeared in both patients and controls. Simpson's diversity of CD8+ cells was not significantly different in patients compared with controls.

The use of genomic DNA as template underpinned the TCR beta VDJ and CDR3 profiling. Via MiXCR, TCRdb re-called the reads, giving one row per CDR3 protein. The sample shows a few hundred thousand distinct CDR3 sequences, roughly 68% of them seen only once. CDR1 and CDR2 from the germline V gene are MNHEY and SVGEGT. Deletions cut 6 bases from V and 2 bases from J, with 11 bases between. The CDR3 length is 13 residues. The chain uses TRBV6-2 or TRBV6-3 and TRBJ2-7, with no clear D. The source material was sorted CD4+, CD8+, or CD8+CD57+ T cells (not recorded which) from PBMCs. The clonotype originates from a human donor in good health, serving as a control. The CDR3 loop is CASRAPGPYEQYF. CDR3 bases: TGTGCCAGCAGAGCGCCCGGCCCCTACGAGCAGTACTTC.